Below are 12 T cell receptor beta chains sequenced from a single sample in a study of shared clonotypes between healthy human individuals. Assay: immunoSEQ multiplex PCR; the TCRdb copy retains only in-frame clones and omits some. The sample shows some 1,900,000 clones, about 95% of them seen only once. CD45RO-negative, CCR7-selected cells formed the naive CD8 fraction, which excluded terminally differentiated effector memory CD45RA+ cells. The sample consisted of naive CD8+ T cells sorted from blood. The receptor set was obtained from a man between 18 and 35 years old in good health.

CDR3 amino acids: CAWSPRSYYGYTF. The CDR3 DNA is TGTGCCTGGAGTCCCCGGAGTTACTATGGCTACACCTTC. The genes are TRBV30 and TRBJ1-2; D not resolved. V was cut by 2 bases and J by 3 bases, with 10 bases left in between. The CDR3 is 13 amino acids. The germline CDR1 and CDR2 sequences are GTSNPN and SVGIG (reference sequence).

The CDR3 loop is CASTENYGYTF. The CDR3 DNA is TGTGCCAGCACGGAGAACTATGGCTACACCTTC. The chain links TRBV6-6 to TRBJ1-2; D is uncertain. CDR3 length equals 11 residues. CDR1 and CDR2 from the germline V gene are MNHNY and SVGAGI (reference sequence). V was clipped by 7 bases and J by 2 bases, with 5 bases between them.

The CDR3 is CASSPQNTDTQYF. Here the CDR3 DNA reads TGTGCCAGCAGCCCCCAGAATACAGATACGCAGTATTTT. The chain carries TRBV5-4 and TRBJ2-3; D is ambiguous. V lost 4 bases, J lost 3 bases, and 9 bases lay in between. CDR1 and CDR2 from the germline V gene are SGHNT and YYREEE (reference sequence). The length of the CDR3 is 13 residues.

The genes are TRBV30 and TRBJ2-3; 8 bases map to TRBD1. V lost 1 base and J lost 0; bases outside the gene matches: 3. Germline V gene lookup returns CDR1 GTSNPN and CDR2 SVGIG (reference sequence). The CDR3 contains 15 residues. CDR3 loop: CAWSGDRTSTDTQYF. CDR3 nucleotides: TGTGCCTGGAGTGGGGACAGGACTAGCACAGATACGCAGTATTTT.

The V gene is TRBV29-1, the J gene TRBJ2-2; D call uncertain. The CDR3 consists of 14 residues. The V gene's germline CDR1 is SQVTM and CDR2 ANQGSEA. V lost 1 base to trimming and J lost 2 bases, with 8 bases between them. The CDR3 loop is CSVEAPLNTGELFF. The CDR3 DNA reads TGCAGCGTTGAAGCCCCCCTAAACACCGGGGAGCTGTTTTTT.

Remarks on this clone: This CDR3 is also generated by other DNA sequences in the sample. This rearrangement joins TRBV27 to TRBJ2-5, with D perhaps matching TRBD2 (7 bases). In germline, CDR1 is MNHEY, CDR2 SMNVEV (reference sequence). V was shortened by 2 bases and J by 2 bases, with 9 bases between the two germline ends. There are 14 residues in the CDR3. CDR3 amino acids: CASSLGGAQETQYF. DNA for the CDR3: TGTGCCAGCAGTTTAGGGGGGGCTCAAGAGACCCAGTACTTC.

A remark on this clone: This CDR3 is also generated by other DNA sequences in the sample. The chain uses TRBV6-5 and TRBJ1-1, with 8 nucleotides matching TRBD1. Germline lookup yields CDR1 MNHEY and CDR2 SVGAGI. The CDR3 spans 12 residues. Unmatched junction bases numbered 4, after V lost 6 bases and J lost 7 bases. The CDR3 region has the DNA TGTGCCAGCAGCCCTACAGGGGGTGAAGCTTTCTTT. Its translation: CASSPTGGEAFF.

V gene TRBV9 combines with J gene TRBJ1-4; possibly TRBD1 for D (6 bases). The V gene's germline CDR1 is SGDLS and CDR2 YYNGEE. Trimming pared 4 bases from V and 3 bases from J, leaving 13 bases between. The length of the CDR3 is 15 residues. CDR3 nucleotide sequence: TGTGCCAGCAGCTTCGGCGGGGGGCCTAATGAAAAACTGTTTTTT. Translating it yields CASSFGGGPNEKLFF.

This chain links TRBV19 with TRBJ2-3, with D maybe TRBD2 (5 bases). This CDR3 has 15 residues. Germline V gives CDR1 LNHDA, CDR2 SQIVND (reference sequence). Trimming took off 3 bases at V and 1 base at J, with 11 bases between the two ends. In DNA, the CDR3 is TGTGCCAGTAGTATGTCCGGGGTCCGCACAGATACGCAGTATTTT. This encodes CASSMSGVRTDTQYF.

The V call is TRBV27, the J call TRBJ1-6; D gene ambiguous. With 3 bases removed from V and 5 bases from J, the gap between germline ends came to 11 bases. The germline gives CDR1 MNHEY, CDR2 SMNVEV (reference sequence). This CDR3 has 15 residues. The CDR3 DNA follows: TGTGCCAGCAGTTTGACGGGCAGCGATAATTCACCCCTCCACTTT. Its translation is CASSLTGSDNSPLHF.

Turning to this clone: The same CDR3 is also encoded by other DNA sequences in this sample. The chain recombines TRBV5-1 with TRBJ2-7, with D perhaps given as TRBD1 or TRBD2 (5 bases each). Germline V gives CDR1 SGHRS, CDR2 YFSETQ. CDR3 size: 13 residues. V lost 2 bases and J 4 bases, leaving 10 bases between the germline ends. In DNA, the CDR3 is TGCGCCAGCAGCTTAGGGACGGGTTACGAGCAGTACTTC. It is translated as CASSLGTGYEQYF.

This clone was found once. This rearrangement joins TRBV6-5 to TRBJ2-1; 11 nucleotides match TRBD2. J gave up 7 bases and V 5 bases, and 7 bases lay outside the gene matches. Per germline, CDR1 MNHEY and CDR2 SVGAGI. This CDR3 has 15 residues. CDR3 sequence (DNA): TGTGCCAGCAGTCAACTAGCGGGAGCTCGTAATGAGCAGTTCTTC. It codes for CASSQLAGARNEQFF.